The rows below give T cell receptor beta chains drawn from one sample of a study of blood T cell repertoires in COVID-19. TCRdb keeps only in-frame clones here, not all; method: immunoSEQ multiplex PCR. The sample contains about 61,000 clones, around 88% of which appear only once. The sample comprised peripheral blood. The receptors here all came from a woman of 80 years or more with active COVID-19. The CDR3 runs from the conserved cysteine through the conserved F or W. A D gene is named only where the DNA matches it firmly. Not all rows give a size; the values are once, few, many and, for expanded clones, a class.

CDR3 DNA	CDR3 protein	V gene	D gene	clone size	J gene
TGTGCTAGTGGTTTGGGCAAAACTAGCGGGGTTAGCTCCTACAATGAGCAGTTCTTC	CASGLGKTSGVSSYNEQFF	TRBV12-5	TRBD2	NA	TRBJ2-1
TGTGCCAGCAGTCACCGACGGAGTGCGAACACCGGGGAGCTGTTTTTT	CASSHRRSANTGELFF	TRBV5-6	NA	NA	TRBJ2-2
TGCGCCAGCAGCGTCGGGGACAGGGGACTAGCATTCTCCTACGAGCAGTACTTC	CASSVGDRGLAFSYEQYF	TRBV5-1	NA	NA	TRBJ2-7
TGTGCCAGAAGCTTGCCCCCAGGGGGCTACACTGAAGCTTTCTTT	CARSLPPGGYTEAFF	TRBV5-3	TRBD1	once	TRBJ1-1
TGTGCCAGCCAAGGGACAGGGGCGTCCTACGAGCAGTACTTC	CASQGTGASYEQYF	TRBV27	TRBD1	NA	TRBJ2-7
TGTGCCAGCAGCTTCCAACAGGGCGACACTGAAGCTTTCTTT	CASSFQQGDTEAFF	TRBV7-9	NA	NA	TRBJ1-1
TGCAGCGGGCGGGGGAGGATTTCTGGCACAGATACGCAGTATTTT	CSGRGRISGTDTQYF	TRBV29-1	TRBD2	once	TRBJ2-3
TGTGCCAGCAGTCTGGGGGGGGCGCCTCAGCCCCAGCATTTT	CASSLGGAPQPQHF	TRBV6-5	NA	NA	TRBJ1-5
TGTGCCAGCATCCGGGGACAGGGGTGGCATAATGAGCAGTTCTTC	CASIRGQGWHNEQFF	TRBV2	TRBD1	NA	TRBJ2-1
TGCGCCAGCAGTCGGAGGGGCGGCTATGGCTACACCTTC	CASSRRGGYGYTF	TRBV23-1	NA	NA	TRBJ1-2
TGCGCCAGCAGTCAAGGGACAGGGGGGATAGGAAACACTGAAGCTTTCTTT	CASSQGTGGIGNTEAFF	TRBV5-1	TRBD1	NA	TRBJ1-1
TGTGCCAGCTCACCGCGGCGGGACACAGATACGCAGTATTTT	CASSPRRDTDTQYF	TRBV18	NA	NA	TRBJ2-3
TGTGCCAGCAGTGAACAGGGGCCCGGCTATGGCTACACCTTC	CASSEQGPGYGYTF	TRBV2	NA	NA	TRBJ1-2
TGTGCCAGCAGCCCTCAGGGGTCTGGAAACACCATATATTTT	CASSPQGSGNTIYF	TRBV5-5	NA	NA	TRBJ1-3
TGCGCCAGCAGTGAGTCTGGGGGCGCCGAGCAGTACTTC	CASSESGGAEQYF	TRBV10-2	NA	NA	TRBJ2-7
TGTGCCAGCAGATCCTCGAGCTCCTACGAGCAGTACTTC	CASRSSSSYEQYF	TRBV6-6	NA	few	TRBJ2-7